This TCR beta chain was found in a study of T-cell memory formation after mild COVID-19. Study results and limitations: A balance of CD4 and CD8 characterized clones contracting day 15 to 85, whereas later expanders leaned CD4+. The main location of contracting CD4+ clones was CM and EM, and that of contracting CD8+ clones was EMRA. Within pre-infection memory, some responding clones were found, suggesting cross-reactive memory joined.

The CDR3 is made up of 17 amino acids. Trimming took 0 bases from V and 3 from J, leaving 20 bases between them. The germline V gene encodes CDR1 DFQATT and CDR2 SNEGSKA (reference sequence). The TCR alpha and TCR beta cDNA libraries, bearing sample barcodes and UMIs, were generated by 5'RACE using constant-segment primers. MiXCR was run by TCRdb on the 5' RACE reads, yielding one entry per CDR3 protein. The sample lists about 390,000 distinct CDR3 sequences, about 15% occurring once. This clonotype appeared a few times. The antigen remains unidentified. The chain joins TRBV20-1 to TRBJ1-1; tentative D call: TRBD1 (5 bases). Sequencing used PBMCs or a T cell subset sorted from them (not recorded which). The sequence derives from a man between 18 and 35 years old who had mild COVID-19 (a few samples of this study predate the infection). Cell type and time point are not known. The CDR3 loop is CSARDHTRARGDTEAFF. CDR3 coding DNA: TGCAGTGCTAGAGACCACACCCGGGCCCGAGGGGACACTGAAGCTTTCTTT.